The entry below gives a single T cell receptor beta chain sequence along with its context. The antigen is undetermined. The data are from a study of T cells expressing NK-cell markers. Across the whole study: Eight donors were sequenced, of whom seven were HCMV-seropositive, while the remaining one was HCMV-seronegative.

The authors made TCR beta cDNA libraries by 5'RACE template switching. This switching added a universal primer site and UMIs. TCRdb reprocessed the 5' RACE reads and keeps a single row for each CDR3 protein, giving no DNA. Recorded for this sample: about 450,000 distinct CDR3 sequences. General study points: Dominance of the CD3+CD56-NKG2C+ fraction by these clonotypes also held in a few donors. What remained unclear was the HCMV specificity of expanded NKG2C+ T cell clones.

Germline V lookup: CDR1 LGHNA, CDR2 YSLEER. The CDR3 contains 14 residues. This chain links TRBV4-3 with TRBJ1-1; there is no DNA to check the TCRdb D call of TRBD1. This TCR came from a woman aged 18 to 75 in good health. What was sequenced was blood T cells: a sorted CD56 or NKG2C T cell subset, CD4+ or CD8+ T cells, or bulk PBMC T cells (not recorded which). This CDR3 is CASSQEGGNTEAFF.